This note documents a single T cell receptor beta chain sequence. What it recognizes is unknown. As to time point: peripheral blood 6 weeks after treatment start. Diagnoses among patients were locally advanced or metastatic urothelial carcinoma. V lost 2 bases and J 4 bases, leaving 7 bases between the germline ends. The germline V gene encodes CDR1 SGHRS and CDR2 YFSETQ. This CDR3 is built from 13 residues. The data stem from a study of PD-L1 blockade in urothelial cancer. Overall study context: Blood analysis occurred 3 weeks (second dose) and 6 weeks after treatment start. Reported median T cell count for blood samples was some 140,000. Findings and limits, study-wide: At the 3-week point, tumor-associated blood clones expanded more in durable-benefit patients.

Using immunoSEQ multiplex PCR, the repertoire was profiled, and TCRdb retains in-frame clones only, with some absent. Found here are fewer than 90,000 clones, approximately 90% of them singletons; the top ten hold about 0.94%. The TCR originated in a woman of 80 years or more with urothelial cancer. The chain uses TRBV5-1 and TRBJ1-5; D is unresolved. Material: PBMCs, obtained around atezolizumab (anti-PD-L1) treatment. The CDR3 sequence: CASSFDGNQPQHF. The CDR3 DNA follows: TGCGCCAGCAGCTTCGACGGGAATCAGCCCCAGCATTTT.